This T cell receptor (beta chain) stems from a study of shared clonotypes between healthy human individuals. Clones were read by immunoSEQ multiplex PCR, and TCRdb kept only the in-frame ones, dropping some. The data show 2.3 million or so clones, about 92% seen once. Study findings and constraints: Clonotypes that were shared across a few donors made up roughly 5% of naive CD4 clonotypes. Exclusively blood specimens were collected; tissue repertoires likely differ.

Donors had no recently reported acute infections or vaccinations and were HIV-negative. Memory CD4+ cells were the fraction left after CD45RA+ naive selection. As to this clone: Its antigen is unidentified.

The clonotype comes from a man aged 18 to 35 in good health. Some clones in this sample may be carry-over from other donors' samples. Sequenced input: naive CD4+ T cells from PBMCs. Subset of the sample: CD45RA+ positively selected.

The DNA for the CDR3 is TGTGCCAGCTCCCAACGGACACCGAACACTGAAGCTTTCTTT. It specifies CASSQRTPNTEAFF. The chain links TRBV18 to TRBJ1-1; tentative D call: TRBD1 (5 bases). Per the germline V gene, CDR1 is KGHSH and CDR2 is LQKENI. CDR3 length: 14 residues. V was shortened by 6 bases and J by 1 base, with 12 bases between the two germline ends. The full variable domain, its missing parts supplied by reference TRBV18 and TRBJ1-1, is NAGVMQNPRHLVRRRGQEARLRCSPMKGHSHVYWYRQLPEEGLKFMVYLQKENIIDESGMPKERFSAEFPKEGPSILRIQQVVRGDSAAYFCASSQRTPNTEAFFGQGTRLTVV.